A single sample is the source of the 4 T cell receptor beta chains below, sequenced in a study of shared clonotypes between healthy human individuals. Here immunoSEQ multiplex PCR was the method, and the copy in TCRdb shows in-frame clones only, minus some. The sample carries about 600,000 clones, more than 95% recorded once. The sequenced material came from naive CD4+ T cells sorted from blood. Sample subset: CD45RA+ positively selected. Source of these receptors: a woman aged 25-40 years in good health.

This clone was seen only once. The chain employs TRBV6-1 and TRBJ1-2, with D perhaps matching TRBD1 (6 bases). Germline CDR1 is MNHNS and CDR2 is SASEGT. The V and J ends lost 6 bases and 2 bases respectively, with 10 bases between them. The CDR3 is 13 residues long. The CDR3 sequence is CASRLTGNYGYTF. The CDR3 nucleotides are TGTGCCAGCAGGCTCACAGGGAACTATGGCTACACCTTC.

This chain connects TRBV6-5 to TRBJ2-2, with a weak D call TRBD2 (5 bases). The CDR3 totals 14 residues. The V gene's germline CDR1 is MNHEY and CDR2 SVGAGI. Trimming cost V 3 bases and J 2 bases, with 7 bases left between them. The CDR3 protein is CASSYGRNTGELFF. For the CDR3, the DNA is TGTGCCAGCAGTTATGGGAGAAACACCGGGGAGCTGTTTTTT.

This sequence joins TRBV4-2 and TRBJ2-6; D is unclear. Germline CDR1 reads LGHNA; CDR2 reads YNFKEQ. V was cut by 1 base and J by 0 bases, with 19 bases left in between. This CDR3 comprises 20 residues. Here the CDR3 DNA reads TGTGCCAGCAGCCAAGTCGGTCGGAGCCAGGCCGCCTCTGGGGCCAACGTCCTGACTTTC. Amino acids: CASSQVGRSQAASGANVLTF.

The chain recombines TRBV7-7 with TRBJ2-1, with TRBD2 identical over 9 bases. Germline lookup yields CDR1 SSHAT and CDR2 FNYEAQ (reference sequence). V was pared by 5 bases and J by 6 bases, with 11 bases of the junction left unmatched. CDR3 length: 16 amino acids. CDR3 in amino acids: CASSHPGGTSPNEQFF. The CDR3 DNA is TGTGCCAGCAGCCATCCAGGGGGGACTAGCCCCAATGAGCAGTTCTTC.